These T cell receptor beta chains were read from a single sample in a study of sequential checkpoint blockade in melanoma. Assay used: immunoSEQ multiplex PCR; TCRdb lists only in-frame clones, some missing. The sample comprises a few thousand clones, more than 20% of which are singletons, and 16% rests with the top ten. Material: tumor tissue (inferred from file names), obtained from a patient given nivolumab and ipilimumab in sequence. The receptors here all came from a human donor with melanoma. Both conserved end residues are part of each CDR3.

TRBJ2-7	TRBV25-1	CASSDTRLGTVIEQYF
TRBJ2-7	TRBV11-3	CASSLTQMGLHYEQYF
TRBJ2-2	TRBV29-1	CSATTTGRTAKNTGELFF
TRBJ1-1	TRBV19	CASSTRAGGNTEAFF
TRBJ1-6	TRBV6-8	CASSYGTEYNSPLHF
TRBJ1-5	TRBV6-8	CASSGGLGQPQHF
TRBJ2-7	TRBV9	CASSDQGLPSYEQYF
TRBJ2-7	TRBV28	CASSPEDRDYEQYF
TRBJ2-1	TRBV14	CASSVKTGIFYNEQFF
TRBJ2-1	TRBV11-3	CASSPRASGGLGYNEQFF
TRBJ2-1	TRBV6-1	CASSEVRGGSGTNEQFF
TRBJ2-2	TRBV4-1	CASSPGVDSGELFF
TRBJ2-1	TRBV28	CASSGEASLQFF
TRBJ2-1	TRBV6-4	CASSEDYEQFF
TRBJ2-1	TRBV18	CASSPRTGVDEQFF
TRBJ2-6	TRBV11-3	CASSEDGLSGANVLTF
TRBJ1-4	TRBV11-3	CASSGQPGQDTGGHEKLFF